This T cell receptor (beta chain) was profiled in a study of tumor-infiltrating lymphocytes in primary liver carcinoma. General study results and limits: Tumors carried a top-250-clone fraction significantly exceeding that of blood (p = 0.039).

Comments on this clonotype: Its target is unknown. A much larger clone differs from this one at a single base, so this may be a read error.

The length of the CDR3 is 15 residues. V lost 4 bases to trimming and J lost 7 bases, with 17 bases between them. Each 20-30 mg portion of unsorted bulk tissue served as the source for co-extraction of RNA and DNA. Patients' primary liver carcinoma was surgically resected. The patients carried chronic HBV infection and had received no treatment. A constant-region primer served to make TCR beta cDNA from about 0.45 ug total RNA. Three nested multiplex PCR rounds, a slightly modified ARM-PCR method, built the TCR beta libraries. TRBV1-TRBV30 forward primers and a C-beta reverse primer were used in the first two PCR rounds, which each ran for about 10 cycles. TCRdb independently ran MiXCR on the multiplex PCR reads; one entry per CDR3 protein. The sample lists tens of thousands of distinct CDR3 sequences, roughly 79% occurring once.

The sample was liver tumor tissue from sampling region 4. Subset indicated: tumor region T4, right-lateral pole. The sequence was obtained from a woman in her thirties with primary liver carcinoma and hepatitis B virus infection. V usage is TRBV12-3 or TRBV12-4 and J usage is TRBJ2-1; maybe TRBD2 (6 bases). CDR3 amino acids: CASSSTGVRFNEQFF. The CDR3 DNA reads as TGTGCCAGCAGTTCTACGGGAGTGAGATTTAATGAGCAGTTCTTC.